These 13 T cell receptor beta chains originate from one sample sequenced in a study of T cell clones after liver transplantation. The table came from immunoSEQ multiplex PCR; TCRdb's copy has only in-frame clones and leaves some out. The repertoire includes approximately 9,300 clones, around three quarters of them detected once, and 22% sits in the top ten. The material was CD8+ T cells from blood, obtained at the roughly 16-month timepoint. These receptors were taken from a human patient who received a liver transplant. Certain T cells may be donor cells from the graft.

V gene TRBV4-2 combines with J gene TRBJ2-3, with 9 bases lining up with TRBD2. This CDR3 region has 15 residues. CDR1 is LGHNA and CDR2 is YNFKEQ in the germline V gene. V lost 0 bases to trimming and J lost 4 bases; unmatched junction nucleotides: 2. The chain's CDR3 is CASSQERGGPDTQYF. The DNA of the CDR3 is TGTGCCAGCAGCCAAGAGCGGGGGGGCCCAGATACGCAGTATTTT.

Note on this clone: The same CDR3 can be traced to other DNA sequences in this sample. The genes are TRBV27 and TRBJ2-1; perhaps TRBD2 as D (6 bases). Germline lookup yields CDR1 MNHEY and CDR2 SMNVEV (reference sequence). Trimming removed 6 bases from V and 6 bases from J, with 9 bases in between. CDR3 size: 12 residues. The CDR3 loop is CASSLGGNEQFF. The CDR3, as DNA: TGTGCCAGCAGCCTGGGAGGCAATGAGCAGTTCTTC.

The V gene is TRBV4-2, the J gene TRBJ2-2, with 8 positions matching TRBD2. The V and J ends lost 1 base and 1 base, in that order; junction bases with no gene match: 5. This CDR3 is built from 17 residues. The V gene's germline CDR1 is LGHNA and CDR2 YNFKEQ. The CDR3: CASSQAHRGGNTGELFF. The CDR3 DNA sequence: TGTGCCAGCAGCCAAGCTCATCGGGGGGGGAACACCGGGGAGCTGTTTTTT.

To note about this clone: The junction differs from germline at one of its ends, possibly a read error. This chain joins TRBV7-7 and TRBJ2-1; D possibly uses TRBD1 or TRBD2 (5 bases each). Germline CDR1 SSHAT, CDR2 FNYEAQ (reference sequence). The CDR3 runs 15 residues. CDR3 loop: CASSQGRSREDEQFF. In DNA, the CDR3 is TGTGCTAGCAGTCAGGGACGTAGTCGAGAGGATGAGCAGTTCTTC.

The chain is built from TRBV6-6 and TRBJ2-7; D is unresolved. The CDR3 has 16 amino acids. In germline, CDR1 is MNHNY, CDR2 SVGAGI (reference sequence). Trimming removed 0 bases at V and 3 bases at J, with 15 bases between. The CDR3 loop is CASSYSRSVTNYEQYV. The CDR3 nucleotides are TGTGCCAGCAGTTACTCGAGGAGCGTGACGAACTACGAGCAGTACGTC.

This clone was found a few times. V gene TRBV19 combines with J gene TRBJ2-1, with D unclear. From germline, CDR1 is LNHDA and CDR2 SQIVND (reference sequence). Trimming removed 1 base at V and 5 bases at J, with 3 bases between. This CDR3 comprises 12 residues. In DNA, the CDR3 is TGTGCCAGTAGTATAGCAAACAATGAGCAGTTCTTC. This codes for CASSIANNEQFF.

This clone was observed a few times. The chain couples TRBV6-1 to TRBJ2-3; D call uncertain. The CDR3 runs 13 residues. In germline, CDR1 is MNHNS, CDR2 SASEGT. The V and J ends lost 2 bases and 3 bases respectively, with 6 bases between them. The CDR3: CASSEYSTDTQYF. CDR3 nucleotides: TGTGCCAGCAGTGAATATAGTACAGATACGCAGTATTTT.

The J gene is TRBJ1-3, the V gene TRBV6-6; a possible D gene is TRBD1 (5 bases). V dropped 4 bases and J dropped 0 bases, with 7 bases sitting between them. The CDR3 has 14 amino acids. The germline V gene encodes CDR1 MNHNY and CDR2 SVGAGI (reference sequence). The CDR3 nucleotides read TGTGCCAGCAGTTCAGGGATCTCTGGAAACACCATATATTTT. This gives the protein CASSSGISGNTIYF.

The chain employs TRBV5-5 and TRBJ2-7; 7 bases map to TRBD1. The V gene's germline CDR1 is SGHKS and CDR2 YYEKEE (reference sequence). The CDR3 covers 16 residues. The V gene end was trimmed by 3 bases and the J gene end by 5 bases; junction bases not matched to a gene: 14. CDR3 coding DNA: TGTGCCAGCAGCTCACGCCAAGACAGGGAATGGGACGAGCAGTACTTC. Translating gives CASSSRQDREWDEQYF.

This clone occurred a few times. The chain couples TRBV4-1 to TRBJ1-5; D unclear. V was pared by 0 bases and J by 1 base, with 4 bases between. Germline-derived CDR1 and CDR2 are MGHRA and YSYEKL. CDR3 length equals 14 residues. CDR3 DNA sequence: TGCGCCAGCAGCCAAGAGGGGAGCAATCAGCCCCAGCATTTT. This codes for CASSQEGSNQPQHF.

By share, this clone ranks as medium-sized (0.01 to 0.1%). DNA of the CDR3: TGCGCCAGCAGTCCCCCGACAGGAAACTACGAGCAGTACTTC. Translated, it gives CASSPPTGNYEQYF. This chain links TRBV10-1 with TRBJ2-7, with TRBD1 as a possible D gene (6 bases). The V and J ends lost 5 bases and 3 bases respectively, with 14 bases between them. The CDR3 sequence is 14 residues long. Germline values: CDR1 WNHNN, CDR2 SYGVQD (reference sequence).

V and J are TRBV7-9 and TRBJ2-7; 9 nucleotides match TRBD1. J was trimmed by 6 bases and V by 4 bases; bases with no gene match: 10. The CDR3 extends over 15 amino acids. Germline CDR1 SEHNR, CDR2 FQNEAQ (reference sequence). CDR3 nucleotides: TGTGCCAGCAGCTCAGGACAGGGGACCCACTCCGAGCAGTACTTC. It translates to CASSSGQGTHSEQYF.

The V and J genes are TRBV11-2 and TRBJ2-7; D call uncertain. V dropped 3 bases and J dropped 3 bases, with 6 bases sitting between them. Germline CDR1 reads SGHAT; CDR2 reads FQNNGV. CDR3 length equals 12 residues. CDR3 sequence reads: CASSLGVYEQYF. As DNA, the CDR3 is TGTGCCAGCAGCTTGGGTGTCTACGAGCAGTACTTC.